This TCR beta chain originates from a study of blood T cell repertoires in COVID-19. Across the whole study: Specimens from acute and convalescent COVID-19 originated in the United States, Italy and Spain. T cells, B-cell-depleted T cells, or PBMCs supplied cDNA or gDNA.

Per the original methods: Researchers report that nucleated cell counts were estimated from reference gene primer amplification. Sequencing used immunoSEQ multiplex PCR; TCRdb keeps in-frame clones, though not all of them. V and J calls and clone size come straight from that table; D and trimming were deduced from the DNA. The sample holds roughly 80,000 clones, 80% to 90% seen once. Looked up from germline, CDR1 is SGHRS and CDR2 is YFSETQ. The CDR3 has 13 residues. Trimming took 2 bases from V and 4 from J, leaving 9 bases between them. This clone was detected once. Sequences were obtained from peripheral blood. The chain combines TRBV5-1 with TRBJ1-1, with D perhaps TRBD1 (5 bases). The clonotype was recovered from a man over 45 with active COVID-19. The chain's CDR3 is CASSFQGSTEAFF. The DNA for the CDR3 is TGCGCCAGCAGCTTCCAGGGTAGCACTGAAGCTTTCTTT.